The rows below give T cell receptor beta chains drawn from one sample of a study of cytomegalovirus exposure and HLA in healthy donors. Sequenced by immunoSEQ multiplex PCR; TCRdb stores in-frame clones only, minus some. The profile shows roughly 69,000 clones, about 70% of them singletons. The sample consisted of PBMCs. These receptors were obtained from a man between 18 and 29 years old in good health and CMV-seronegative. The CDR3 runs from the conserved cysteine through the conserved F or W. The D gene is left open where the match is weak. A row's size may be missing; if present it is once, few, many or a size class.

j_call | d_call | v_call | cdr3_length | clone_size | cdr3_aa | cdr3_nt
TRBJ1-5 | . | TRBV7-9 | 13 | . | CASSLTLNQPQHF | TGTGCCAGCAGCTTAACATTAAACCAGCCCCAGCATTTT
TRBJ1-2 | . | TRBV28 | 13 | . | CASSLNQNYGYTF | TGTGCCAGCAGTTTAAACCAGAACTATGGCTACACCTTC
TRBJ1-6 | . | TRBV27 | 18 | . | CASSLNYRGAEYNSPLHF | TGTGCCAGCAGTTTAAATTATCGGGGGGCCGAGTATAATTCACCCCTCCACTTT
TRBJ2-3 | . | TRBV11-2 | 15 | . | CASSLDGGAADTQYF | TGTGCCAGCAGCTTAGATGGGGGGGCCGCAGATACGCAGTATTTT
TRBJ2-5 | TRBD1 | TRBV6-1 | 14 | . | CASNMGQGWETQYF | TGTGCCAGCAATATGGGACAGGGGTGGGAGACCCAGTACTTC
TRBJ1-2 | TRBD1 | TRBV5-3 | 13 | once | CARSSRQGSKDTF | TGTGCCAGAAGCTCAAGACAGGGTAGTAAAGACACCTTC
TRBJ1-5 | . | TRBV27 | 15 | . | CASSSAGGSNQPQHF | TGTGCCAGCAGTTCTGCGGGAGGTAGCAATCAGCCCCAGCATTTT
TRBJ1-2 | . | TRBV29-1 | 12 | . | CTLGSSGNGYTF | TGCACCCTGGGGTCTTCGGGAAATGGCTACACCTTC
TRBJ1-2 | . | TRBV25-1 | 14 | . | CASRSGGGGYGYTF | TGTGCCAGCAGGAGTGGGGGGGGAGGCTATGGCTACACCTTC
TRBJ2-7 | TRBD1 | TRBV28 | 16 | once | CATYPTGTGGWNEQYF | TGTGCCACCTACCCAACCGGGACAGGGGGCTGGAACGAGCAGTACTTC
TRBJ2-7 | . | TRBV2 | 11 | few | CASSEWLGKYF | TGTGCCAGCAGTGAATGGCTCGGGAAGTACTTC
TRBJ1-2 | . | TRBV10-3 | 14 | . | CAILDSLSNYGYTF | TGTGCCATCTTGGACAGCCTTTCTAACTATGGCTACACCTTC
TRBJ2-3 | . | TRBV29-1 | 15 | . | CSVEEGKGSTDTQYF | TGCAGCGTTGAAGAGGGAAAGGGGAGCACAGATACGCAGTATTTT
TRBJ1-2 | TRBD1 | TRBV4-2 | 15 | . | CASSQAPGGLEGYTF | TGTGCCAGCAGCCAAGCCCCAGGGGGCTTGGAGGGCTACACCTTC
TRBJ1-1 | . | TRBV19 | 12 | . | CASSLGTGEAFF | TGTGCCAGTAGCCTCGGAACAGGGGAAGCTTTCTTT
TRBJ1-2 | . | TRBV5-6 | 14 | . | CASSSVDRNYGYTF | TGTGCCAGCAGCTCGGTTGACAGGAACTATGGCTACACCTTC
TRBJ1-4 | . | TRBV6-1 | 14 | . | CASSERQFNEKLFF | TGTGCCAGCAGTGAAAGACAGTTTAATGAAAAACTGTTTTTT
TRBJ1-6 | TRBD1 | TRBV5-1 | 15 | . | CASSLGQGYNSPLHF | TGCGCCAGCAGCTTGGGACAGGGATATAATTCACCCCTCCACTTT
TRBJ2-7 | TRBD2 | TRBV28 | 14 | . | CASSLAGGPYEQYF | TGTGCCAGCTCCCTAGCGGGGGGCCCCTACGAGCAGTACTTC
TRBJ2-3 | TRBD2 | TRBV4-2 | 20 | . | CASSQVPTSGGLTSTDTQYF | TGTGCCAGCAGCCAAGTCCCCACTAGCGGGGGGTTAACTAGCACAGATACGCAGTATTTT
TRBJ1-2 | . | TRBV14 | 14 | once | CASSQEGRDYGYTF | TGTGCCAGCAGCCAAGAGGGCAGGGACTATGGCTACACCTTC
TRBJ2-3 | . | TRBV19 | 13 | . | CASSMDSRATQYF | TGTGCCAGTAGTATGGACAGCCGGGCTACGCAGTATTTT
TRBJ2-3 | . | TRBV20-1 | 11 | . | CSGTSTDTQYF | TGCAGTGGTACTAGCACAGATACGCAGTATTTT
TRBJ1-6 | TRBD1 | TRBV11-1 | 15 | . | CASSRGGANNSPLHF | TGTGCCAGCAGCCGAGGGGGCGCGAATAATTCACCCCTCCACTTT
TRBJ2-3 | TRBD2 | TRBV19 | 15 | . | CASSMTSGGPDTQYF | TGTGCCAGTAGTATGACTAGCGGGGGGCCGGATACGCAGTATTTT
TRBJ2-3 | TRBD2 | TRBV28 | 15 | . | CASSLLGLATDTQYF | TGTGCCAGCAGTTTACTCGGACTAGCGACAGATACGCAGTATTTT
TRBJ2-5 | . | TRBV7-8 | 14 | . | CASSPRRTQETQYF | TGTGCCAGCAGCCCAAGACGGACACAAGAGACCCAGTACTTC
TRBJ2-2 | . | TRBV9 | 14 | once | CASRATGNTGELFF | TGTGCCAGCAGAGCGACAGGTAACACCGGGGAGCTGTTTTTT
TRBJ2-1 | . | TRBV5-4 | 14 | . | CASSLDVGAGEQFF | TGTGCCAGCAGCTTGGATGTGGGGGCGGGTGAGCAGTTCTTC
TRBJ1-5 | . | TRBV25-1 | 14 | . | CASSEKGGLNPQHF | TGTGCCAGCAGTGAGAAGGGCGGGCTGAACCCCCAGCATTTT
TRBJ2-1 | TRBD1 | TRBV11-2 | 12 | . | CASSPTGGEQFF | TGTGCCAGCAGCCCGACAGGGGGTGAGCAGTTCTTC
TRBJ2-3 | TRBD2 | TRBV6-4 | 15 | . | CASSQTSGGTDTQYF | TGTGCCAGCAGTCAAACTAGCGGGGGGACAGATACGCAGTATTTT
TRBJ1-2 | . | TRBV10-1 | 13 | . | CARKSGLRMGYTF | TGCGCCAGAAAATCAGGGCTGAGGATGGGCTACACCTTC
TRBJ2-1 | . | TRBV4-1 | 18 | . | CASSQRTGFSSSYNEQFF | TGCGCCAGCAGCCAGAGAACAGGGTTTTCTTCCTCCTACAATGAGCAGTTCTTC
TRBJ2-1 | TRBD2 | TRBV19 | 15 | . | CASSRSSGGLNEQFF | TGTGCCAGTAGTAGATCTAGCGGGGGGCTCAATGAGCAGTTCTTC
TRBJ2-4 | . | TRBV27 | 16 | . | CASCPGIELAKNIQYF | TGTGCCAGCTGCCCGGGGATCGAATTAGCCAAAAACATTCAGTACTTC
TRBJ2-7 | . | TRBV5-6 | 14 | . | CASSQSGSSYEQYF | TGTGCCAGCAGCCAGAGCGGCAGCTCCTACGAGCAGTACTTC
TRBJ1-1 | TRBD1 | TRBV7-8 | 16 | once | CASSKNAGGTNTEAFF | TGTGCCAGCAGCAAAAACGCAGGGGGGACGAACACTGAAGCTTTCTTT
TRBJ1-2 | . | TRBV19 | 12 | . | CASSASAGGYTF | TGTGCCAGTAGTGCCAGCGCTGGAGGCTACACCTTC
TRBJ1-2 | . | TRBV7-2 | 15 | . | CASSLGAGLTYGYTF | TGTGCCAGCAGCTTAGGGGCAGGGCTTACCTATGGCTACACCTTC
TRBJ2-7 | TRBD1 | TRBV6-5 | 14 | . | CASSPDRGSYEQYF | TGTGCCAGCAGTCCCGACAGGGGGAGCTACGAGCAGTACTTC
TRBJ2-3 | TRBD1 | TRBV6-1 | 16 | . | CASSVQPGQGTDTQYF | TGTGCCAGCAGTGTTCAACCGGGACAGGGGACAGATACGCAGTATTTT
TRBJ2-7 | TRBD1 | TRBV5-6 | 14 | . | CASSFGQVSYEQYF | TGTGCCAGCAGCTTCGGACAGGTATCCTACGAGCAGTACTTC
TRBJ1-1 | . | TRBV28 | 12 | . | CASSLLRSEAFF | TGTGCCAGCAGTTTACTGCGTTCTGAAGCTTTCTTT
TRBJ1-6 | . | TRBV5-4 | 14 | . | CASSLGQGESPLHF | TGTGCCAGCAGCTTGGGGCAGGGTGAATCACCCCTCCACTTT
TRBJ2-3 | . | TRBV9 | 14 | . | CASRRGTHTDTQYF | TGTGCCAGCAGGAGAGGGACTCACACAGATACGCAGTATTTT
TRBJ2-2 | TRBD1 | TRBV5-4 | 15 | . | CASRPGDRDSGELFF | TGTGCCAGCAGACCGGGGGACAGGGATAGTGGGGAGCTGTTTTTT
TRBJ1-4 | . | TRBV7-9 | 11 | . | CASSLEGELFF | TGTGCCAGCAGCTTAGAGGGGGAACTGTTTTTT
TRBJ2-3 | TRBD1 | TRBV11-3 | 16 | . | CASSLDLGGATDTQYF | TGTGCCAGCAGCTTAGATTTAGGGGGCGCAACAGATACGCAGTATTTT
TRBJ2-3 | . | TRBV5-6 | 15 | once | CASSLDSRSTDTQYF | TGTGCCAGCAGCTTGGACAGTCGTAGCACAGATACGCAGTATTTT
TRBJ1-1 | . | TRBV7-2 | 13 | . | CASSLRATVEAFF | TGCGCCAGCAGCTTAAGGGCGACAGTAGAAGCTTTCTTT
TRBJ1-1 | TRBD1 | TRBV7-9 | 15 | . | CASSSDRGRYTEAFF | TGTGCCAGCAGCTCTGACAGGGGTCGGTACACTGAAGCTTTCTTT
TRBJ2-5 | . | TRBV5-1 | 13 | . | CASSLVVRETQYF | TGCGCCAGCAGCTTGGTTGTGCGGGAGACCCAGTACTTC